The clone carrying this T cell receptor beta chain showed up just a few times. Its antigen remains unidentified. This entry comes from a study of beta chain features in type 1 diabetes. Study-level findings and limits: VDJ junctions in type 1 diabetes patients carried more deletions and fewer insertions. Over-representation of high TCR-expressing cells was a possible consequence of cDNA sequencing. In all four CD4+ subsets, TCRB CDR3 length was significantly, moderately reduced in type 1 diabetes.

Only one heparinised blood draw was taken per donor, and its volume averaged around 100 mL. V lost 5 bases to trimming and J lost 3 bases, with 7 bases between them. This CDR3 comprises 12 residues. Germline values: CDR1 SGHVS, CDR2 FNYEAQ. TCRB transcripts that were expressed got sequenced, as all of the isolated RNA had been reverse transcribed. Profiled with immunoSEQ multiplex PCR; TCRdb holds only in-frame clones, not every one. The profile covers 150,000 to 200,000 clones, with around 8% appearing a single time and 0.45% to 0.6% taken by the ten largest. Sequenced material: central memory CD4+ T cells from blood. The origin of this receptor is a woman between 18 and 29 years old with type 1 diabetes. The V gene is TRBV7-6, the J gene TRBJ1-1; D call uncertain. CDR3 coding DNA: TGTGCCAGCAGCGCCCGGGACACTGAAGCTTTCTTT. This sequence encodes CASSARDTEAFF. Full variable domain (missing parts from reference TRBV7-6 and TRBJ1-1): GAGVSQSPRYKVTKRGQDVALRCDPISGHVSLYWYRQALGQGPEFLTYFNYEAQQDKSGLPNDRFSAERPEGSISTLTIQRTEQRDSAMYRCASSARDTEAFFGQGTRLTVV.